The 2 T cell receptor beta chains below come from one sample, sequenced in a study of CD8 T cells in Susac syndrome. Reverse transcription of roughly 0.45 to 1 ug RNA was carried out with random hexamers. MiXCR, run by TCRdb on the immunoSEQ multiplex PCR reads, gives a single entry per CDR3 protein. Of around 180,000 distinct CDR3 sequences in the sample, 94% were seen once. What was sequenced was CD4+ T cells from PBMCs. These receptors originate from a human donor with Susac syndrome.

The J gene is TRBJ1-5, the V gene TRBV12-3 or TRBV12-4; 8 positions agree with TRBD1. The trim removed 3 bases at V and 11 bases at J, leaving 12 bases unmatched. This CDR3 has 15 amino acids. The CDR3 region has the DNA TGTGCCAGCAGTTTCGCCGGGACAGGCTTAGTGGCCCAGCATTTT. Translating gives CASSFAGTGLVAQHF.

V gene TRBV20-1 combines with J gene TRBJ1-1; no clear D gene. Germline lookup yields CDR1 DFQATT and CDR2 SNEGSKA (reference sequence). The CDR3 consists of 13 residues. V was clipped by 3 bases and J by 4 bases, with 12 bases between them. This chain's CDR3 is CSASEGPVTEAFF. The DNA of the CDR3 is TGCAGTGCTAGTGAAGGACCAGTCACTGAAGCTTTCTTT.